Detailed here is one TCR beta chain. This receptor's antigen is unknown. There are no base qualities to consult, and no much larger clone falls within one base. The sample belongs to a study of a mutant IDH1 vaccine in newly diagnosed glioma (dated by TCRdb to the early 2020s). For context, the study as a whole: Eight vaccinations were administered to patients in weeks 1, 3, 5, 7, 11, 15, 19 and 23, corresponding to visits V03 through V10. Of the roughly 34 treated patients, roughly 60% were male and around 40% were female, and a mean age of roughly 40 years was recorded. Prior to enrollment, standard therapy consisting of radiotherapy alone, temozolomide alone, or radiochemotherapy with temozolomide had been administered to patients, with the combination being received by most patients. Six visits were used for peripheral blood collection: V03 (baseline), V05, V07, V10, V12 and V13. Vaccination began 4-6 weeks after radiotherapy alone, or alongside temozolomide cycles in the chemotherapy-containing groups. For exploratory analyses, about 25 treated patients had longitudinal TCRB deep sequencing done wherever samples were available. What the study reported, not specific to this receptor: Pseudoprogression seemed to be unrelated to changes in the top peripheral T cell clonotypes found by TCRB sequencing. The authors noted that analyses of patient blood samples could not be reproduced because of sample limitations. PBMC samples for TCRB deep sequencing were selected based on availability. Immune responses induced by the vaccine were seen in approximately 93% of patients across multiple MHC alleles.

The time point label, as the study defines it: week 11, during vaccination. Each vaccine dose, consisting of 300 ug of a 20-mer mutant IDH1 peptide in Montanide, was administered subcutaneously with topical imiquimod. Newly diagnosed WHO grade 3 or 4 IDH1-mutant astrocytomas showing loss of nuclear ATRX were present in the donors. The samples were drawn from NOA16, a multicentre, single-arm, open-label phase I trial in Germany that tested a mutant IDH1 peptide vaccine in humans for the first time. Genomic DNA for TCRB sequencing was extracted from EDTA blood using the DNeasy Blood and Tissue Kit. Library preparation employed the immunoSEQ multiplex PCR assay. Following the manufacturer's protocol, the hsTCRB Kit was used to amplify rearranged TCR beta chain sequences. Sequencing of TCRB libraries was carried out on an Illumina MiSeq. The authors' pipeline ran thus. The kit vendor's proprietary platform handled demultiplexing, trimming and gene mapping. Drawn from immuneACCESS, this table holds only the in-frame rearrangements with V and J called that TCRdb kept. Clones are partly lost; checked studies trace under half to an unresolved V gene and leave the rest unexplained. V and J calls plus clone size are reproduced from that table; the DNA served to infer D and trimming. The sample contains 110,000 or so clones, about 90% of them found a single time. The top ten hold around 0.61% of the sample.

As encoded in the germline V gene, CDR1 is MGHRA while CDR2 is YSYEKL. From cysteine to phenylalanine, the CDR3 is 17 amino acids long. Kept here is only the CDR3 DNA, which spans 51 bases and is read in frame from base 1. Unmatched junction bases come to 7, with V trimmed by 4 bases and J by 5 bases. This clonotype was sampled from a woman aged 45-59 years with glioma. The material was PBMCs, obtained from a glioma patient whose treatment included an IDH1 peptide vaccine. The chain was built from TRBV4-1 and TRBJ2-1; 14 bases in the middle match TRBD2. The CDR3 region has the sequence CASSPGTSGSIDNEQFF. The DNA reads TGCGCCAGCAGCCCCGGGACTAGCGGGAGTATAGACAATGAGCAGTTCTTC.